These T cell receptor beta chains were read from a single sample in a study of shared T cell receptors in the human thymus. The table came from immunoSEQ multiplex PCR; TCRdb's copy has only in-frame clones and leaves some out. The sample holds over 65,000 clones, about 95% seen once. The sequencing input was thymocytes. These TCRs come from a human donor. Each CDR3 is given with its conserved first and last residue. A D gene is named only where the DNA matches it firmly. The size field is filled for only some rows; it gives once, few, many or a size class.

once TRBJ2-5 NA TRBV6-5 TGTGCCAGCAGTTACCGTCTAGAATGTCAAGAGACCCAGTACTTC CASSYRLECQETQYF
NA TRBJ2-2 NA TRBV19 TGTGCCAGTAGTATATCTGGGGGGCAGTCGAACACCGGGGAGCTGTTTTTT CASSISGGQSNTGELFF
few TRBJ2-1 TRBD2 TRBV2 TGTGCCAGCACCCCCCTACTAGCGGGGGCCCTCAATGAGCAGTTCTTC CASTPLLAGALNEQFF
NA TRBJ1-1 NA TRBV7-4 TGTGCCAGCAGCTCGGAAAAGGGATTAAAGAACACTGAAGCTTTCTTT CASSSEKGLKNTEAFF
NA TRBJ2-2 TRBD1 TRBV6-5 TGTGCCAGCAGTTACCACAGGGGATTCGACACCGGGGAGCTGTTTTTT CASSYHRGFDTGELFF
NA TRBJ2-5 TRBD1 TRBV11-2 TGTGCCAGCAGCAACGACAGGGGGCTGGGAGAGACCCAGTACTTC CASSNDRGLGETQYF
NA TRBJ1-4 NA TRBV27 TGTGCCAGCAGTTTAAAGGGGGTTGCAACTAATGAAAAACTGTTTTTT CASSLKGVATNEKLFF
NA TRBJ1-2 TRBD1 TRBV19 TGTGCCAGTAGCAGAATTCCAAGGACAGGGGCAGGGAATGGCTACACCTTC CASSRIPRTGAGNGYTF
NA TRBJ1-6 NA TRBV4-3 TGCGCCAGCAGCCCTTCGGGGGGCGCGGGTTCACCCCTCCACTTT CASSPSGGAGSPLHF
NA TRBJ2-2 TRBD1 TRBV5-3 TGTGCCAGAAGCTGTCCGGGACAGGGAAACACCGGGGAGCTGTTTTTT CARSCPGQGNTGELFF
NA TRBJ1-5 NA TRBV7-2 TGTGCCAGCAGCTTAGTGTTTACGGGGGGCCAGCCCCAGCATTTT CASSLVFTGGQPQHF
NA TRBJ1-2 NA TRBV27 TGTGCCAGCAGTTCAAAGACAGGAGGATCCCTACTATACGGCTACACCTTC CASSSKTGGSLLYGYTF
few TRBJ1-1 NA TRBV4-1 TGCGCCAGCAGCCAAGGATCAGGGGAGATGAACACTGAAGCTTTCTTT CASSQGSGEMNTEAFF
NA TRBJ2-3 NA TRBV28 TGTGCCAGCAGCCCTCGACGGGATACGCAGTATTTT CASSPRRDTQYF
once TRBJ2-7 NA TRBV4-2 TGTGCCAGCAGCCTCCGGCGGGCAGGGTCCTACGAGCAGTACTTC CASSLRRAGSYEQYF
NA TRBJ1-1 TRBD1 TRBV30 TGTGCCTGGATCAGGGACAGAGTTGTGAACACTGAAGCTTTCTTT CAWIRDRVVNTEAFF
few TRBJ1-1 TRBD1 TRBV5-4 TGTGCCAGCAGCTTGGCCTCAGGGGGGAACACTGAAGCTTTCTTT CASSLASGGNTEAFF
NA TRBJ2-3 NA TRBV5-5 TGTGCCAGCAGCCCGCCGTTTGGGACCGCGCAGTATTTT CASSPPFGTAQYF
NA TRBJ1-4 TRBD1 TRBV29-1 TGCAGCGTTGTGGGCCAGGGGGGTGAAAAACTGTTTTTT CSVVGQGGEKLFF
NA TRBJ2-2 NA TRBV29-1 TGCAGCCCCTCCAGAAACACCGGGGAGCTGTTTTTT CSPSRNTGELFF
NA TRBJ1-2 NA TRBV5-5 TGTGCCAGCAGCTTGACAGGCCCTAACTATGGCTACACCTTC CASSLTGPNYGYTF
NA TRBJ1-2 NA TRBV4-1 TGCGCCAGCAGCCAAGCCTTAGTTGCGGACGGCTACACCTTC CASSQALVADGYTF
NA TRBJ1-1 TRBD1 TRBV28 TGTGCCAGCAGTTTATGCCCAGGGGGCACTGAAGCTTTCTTT CASSLCPGGTEAFF
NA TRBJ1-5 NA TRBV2 TGTGCCAGCAGTGAGATGGTTCAGCCCCAGCATTTT CASSEMVQPQHF
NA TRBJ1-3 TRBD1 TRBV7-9 TGTGCCAGCGTTGACAGGGACCTCTCTGGAAACACCATATATTTT CASVDRDLSGNTIYF
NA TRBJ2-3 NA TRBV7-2 TGTGCCAGCAGCTTACATCCGTTGGGGGACACAGATACGCAGTATTTT CASSLHPLGDTDTQYF
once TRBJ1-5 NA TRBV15 TGTGCCACCAGCAGAGGGCAGGGACAATACAATCAGCCCCAGCATTTT CATSRGQGQYNQPQHF
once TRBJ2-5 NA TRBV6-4 TGTGCCAGCAGTGTTAACAGCCAAGAGACCCAGTACTTC CASSVNSQETQYF
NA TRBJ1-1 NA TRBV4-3 TGCGCCAGCAGCCAAGCTTTGGGAGGGGACACTGAAGCTTTCTTT CASSQALGGDTEAFF
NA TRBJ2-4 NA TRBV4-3 TGCGCCAGCAGCCAAGTGCTGTTAGACTTAGCCAAAAACATTCAGTACTTC CASSQVLLDLAKNIQYF
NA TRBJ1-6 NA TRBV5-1 TGCGCCAGCAGGAGTTTTTCGAATTCACCCCTCCACTTT CASRSFSNSPLHF
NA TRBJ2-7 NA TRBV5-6 TGTGCCAGCAGCTTGTGGGGACAATCCTACGAGCAGTACTTC CASSLWGQSYEQYF
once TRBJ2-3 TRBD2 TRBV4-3 TGCGCCAGCAGCCAAGATCCCGGACTAGCGGGGTCCAATACGCAGTATTTT CASSQDPGLAGSNTQYF
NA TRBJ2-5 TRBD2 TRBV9 TGTGCCAGCAGCGTAGAAGAAGCGGGGGGCCGCCAAGAGACCCAGTACTTC CASSVEEAGGRQETQYF
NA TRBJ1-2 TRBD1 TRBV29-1 TGCAGCGTTGAATTCCGGGACAGGGACGGCTACACCTTC CSVEFRDRDGYTF
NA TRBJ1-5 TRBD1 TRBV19 TGTGCCAGTAGTATAGGAAAGGGACAGGGGGATCAGCCCCAGCATTTT CASSIGKGQGDQPQHF
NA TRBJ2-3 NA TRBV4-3 TGCGCCAGCAGCCAAGATAAACAGGGAAAGGTGTTGTCGGACACAGATACGCAGTATTTT CASSQDKQGKVLSDTDTQYF
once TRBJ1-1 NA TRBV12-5 TGTGCTAGTGGTGGATACAACGAGGCGAGAGGGACTGAAGCTTTCTTT CASGGYNEARGTEAFF
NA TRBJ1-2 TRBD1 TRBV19 TGTGCCAGTAGTATGGTCCAGGGGGAAGGCTACACCTTC CASSMVQGEGYTF
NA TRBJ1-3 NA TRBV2 TGTGCCAGCAGTGAAAAATTATGGGTCGACCGGGGGATCCCCTCTGGAAACACCATATATTTT CASSEKLWVDRGIPSGNTIYF
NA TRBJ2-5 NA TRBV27 TGTGCCAGCAGCCCTCGGCGGCCGTACCAAGAGACCCAGTACTTC CASSPRRPYQETQYF